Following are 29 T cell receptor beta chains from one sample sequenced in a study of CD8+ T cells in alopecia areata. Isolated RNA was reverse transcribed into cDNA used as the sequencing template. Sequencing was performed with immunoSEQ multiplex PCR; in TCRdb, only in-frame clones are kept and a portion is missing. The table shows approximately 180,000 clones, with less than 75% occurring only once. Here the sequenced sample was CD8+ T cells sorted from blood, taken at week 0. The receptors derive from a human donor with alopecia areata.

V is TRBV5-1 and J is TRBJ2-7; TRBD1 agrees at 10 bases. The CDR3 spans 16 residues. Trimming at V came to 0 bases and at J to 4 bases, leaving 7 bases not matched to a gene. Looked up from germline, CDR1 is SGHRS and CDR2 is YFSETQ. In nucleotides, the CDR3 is TGCGCCAGCAGCTTGGTGGGACAGGGGTGGAGGTACGAGCAGTACTTC. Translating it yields CASSLVGQGWRYEQYF. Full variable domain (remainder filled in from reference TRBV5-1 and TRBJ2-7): KAGVTQTPRYLIKTRGQQVTLSCSPISGHRSVSWYQQTPGQGLQFLFEYFSETQRNKGNFPGRFSGRQFSNSRSEMNVSTLELGDSALYLCASSLVGQGWRYEQYFGPGTRLTVT.

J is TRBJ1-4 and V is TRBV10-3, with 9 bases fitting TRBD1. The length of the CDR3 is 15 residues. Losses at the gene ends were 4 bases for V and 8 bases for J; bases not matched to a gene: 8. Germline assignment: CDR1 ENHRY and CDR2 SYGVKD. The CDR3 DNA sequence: TGTGCCATCAGTGGCCGGGACAGGGCGAACGAAAAACTGTTTTTT. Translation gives CAISGRDRANEKLFF.

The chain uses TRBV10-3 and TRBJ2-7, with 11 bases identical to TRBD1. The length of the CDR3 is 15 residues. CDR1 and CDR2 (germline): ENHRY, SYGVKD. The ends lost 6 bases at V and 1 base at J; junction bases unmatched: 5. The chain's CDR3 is CAIRIGTGGSYEQYF. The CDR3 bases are TGTGCCATCAGGATCGGGACAGGGGGTTCCTACGAGCAGTACTTC.

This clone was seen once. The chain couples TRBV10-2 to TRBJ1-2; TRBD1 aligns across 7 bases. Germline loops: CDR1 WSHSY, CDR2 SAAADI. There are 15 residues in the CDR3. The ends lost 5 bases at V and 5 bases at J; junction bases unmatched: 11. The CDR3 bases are TGCGCCAGCAGTCCCACCGACAGGGAGGGTTATGGCTACACCTTC. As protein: CASSPTDREGYGYTF.

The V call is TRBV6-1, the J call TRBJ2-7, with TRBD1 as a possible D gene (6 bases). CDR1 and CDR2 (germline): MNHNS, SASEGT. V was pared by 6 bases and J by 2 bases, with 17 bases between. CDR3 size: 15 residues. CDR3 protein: CASSLFRQETYEQYF. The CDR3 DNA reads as TGTGCCAGCAGCCTTTTTAGACAGGAGACCTACGAGCAGTACTTC.

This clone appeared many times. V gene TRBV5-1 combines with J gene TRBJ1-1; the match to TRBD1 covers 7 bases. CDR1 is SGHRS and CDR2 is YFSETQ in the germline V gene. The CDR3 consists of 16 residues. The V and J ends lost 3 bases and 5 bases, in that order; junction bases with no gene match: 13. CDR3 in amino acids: CASSSTSGGVLTEAFF. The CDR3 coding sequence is TGCGCCAGCAGCTCCACCTCAGGGGGGGTGTTAACTGAAGCTTTCTTT.

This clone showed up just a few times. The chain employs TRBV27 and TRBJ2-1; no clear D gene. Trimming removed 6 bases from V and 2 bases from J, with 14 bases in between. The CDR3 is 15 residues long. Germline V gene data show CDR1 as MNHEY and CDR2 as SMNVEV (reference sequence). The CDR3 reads CASSPRVSPYNEQFF. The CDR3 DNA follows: TGTGCCAGCAGCCCCAGAGTGTCCCCCTACAATGAGCAGTTCTTC.

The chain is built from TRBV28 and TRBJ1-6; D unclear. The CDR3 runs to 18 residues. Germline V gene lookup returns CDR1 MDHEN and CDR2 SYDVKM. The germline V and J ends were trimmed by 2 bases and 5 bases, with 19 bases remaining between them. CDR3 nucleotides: TGTGCCAGCAGTTTACCGGGTTTGCCCCCCGGACATAATTCACCCCTCCACTTT. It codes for CASSLPGLPPGHNSPLHF.

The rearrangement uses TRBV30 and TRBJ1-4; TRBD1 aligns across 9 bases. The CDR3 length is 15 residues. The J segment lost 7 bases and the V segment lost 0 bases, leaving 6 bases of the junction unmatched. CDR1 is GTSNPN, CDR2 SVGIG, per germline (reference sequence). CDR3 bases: TGTGCCTGGAGTGTACAGGGGGCGGCAATTGAAAAACTGTTTTTT. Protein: CAWSVQGAAIEKLFF.

The CDR3 nucleotides are TGTGCCACCAGCAGAGATGGAGGGATAAGCAATGAGCAGTTCTTC. Translation gives CATSRDGGISNEQFF. The chain combines TRBV15 with TRBJ2-1; D is possibly TRBD2 (6 bases). From germline, CDR1 is LNHNV and CDR2 YYDKDF (reference sequence). CDR3 length: 15 amino acids. Trimming took 0 bases from V and 6 from J, leaving 12 bases between them.

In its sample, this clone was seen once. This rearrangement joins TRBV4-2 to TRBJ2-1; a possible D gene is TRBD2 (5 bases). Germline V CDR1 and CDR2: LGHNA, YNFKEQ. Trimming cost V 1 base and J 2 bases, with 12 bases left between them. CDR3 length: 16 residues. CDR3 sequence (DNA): TGTGCCAGCAGCCAAGTAGGACTTATAACCTACAATGAGCAGTTCTTC. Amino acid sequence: CASSQVGLITYNEQFF.

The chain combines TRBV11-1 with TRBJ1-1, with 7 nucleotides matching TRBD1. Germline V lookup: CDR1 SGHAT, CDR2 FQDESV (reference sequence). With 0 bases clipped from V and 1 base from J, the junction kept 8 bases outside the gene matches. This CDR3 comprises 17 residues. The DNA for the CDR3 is TGTGCCAGCAGCTTAGCTTCCTCGGGACAGAAGAACACTGAAGCTTTCTTT. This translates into CASSLASSGQKNTEAFF. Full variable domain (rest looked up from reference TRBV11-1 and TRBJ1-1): EAEVAQSPRYKITEKSQAVAFWCDPISGHATLYWYRQILGQGPELLVQFQDESVVDDSQLPKDRFSAERLKGVDSTLKIQPAELGDSAMYLCASSLASSGQKNTEAFFGQGTRLTVV.

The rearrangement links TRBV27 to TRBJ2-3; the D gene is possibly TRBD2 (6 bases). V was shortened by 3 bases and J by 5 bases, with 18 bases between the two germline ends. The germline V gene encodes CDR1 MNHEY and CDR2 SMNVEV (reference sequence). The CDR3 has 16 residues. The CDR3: CASSFGGRGWGDTQYF. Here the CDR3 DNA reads TGTGCCAGCAGTTTCGGCGGGCGGGGTTGGGGAGATACGCAGTATTTT.

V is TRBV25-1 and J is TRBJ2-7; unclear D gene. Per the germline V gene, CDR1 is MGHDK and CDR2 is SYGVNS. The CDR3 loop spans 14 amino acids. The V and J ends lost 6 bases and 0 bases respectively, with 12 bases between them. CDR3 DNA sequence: TGTGCCAGCAGCACAACTTCCAGCTCCTACGAGCAGTACTTC. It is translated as CASSTTSSSYEQYF.

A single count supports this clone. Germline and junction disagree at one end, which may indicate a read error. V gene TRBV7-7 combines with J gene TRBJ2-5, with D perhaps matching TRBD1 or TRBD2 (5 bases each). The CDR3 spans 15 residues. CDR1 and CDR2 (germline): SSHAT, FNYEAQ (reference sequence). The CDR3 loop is CASSSLRGARETQYF. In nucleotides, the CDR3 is TGTGCTAGCAGCTCCTTGAGAGGGGCCCGGGAGACCCAGTACTTC.

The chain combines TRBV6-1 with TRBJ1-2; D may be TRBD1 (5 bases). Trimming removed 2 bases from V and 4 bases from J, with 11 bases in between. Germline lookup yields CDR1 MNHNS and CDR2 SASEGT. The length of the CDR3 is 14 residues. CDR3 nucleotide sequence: TGTGCCAGCAGTGAATCAGCGGACACCTATGGCTACACCTTC. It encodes CASSESADTYGYTF.

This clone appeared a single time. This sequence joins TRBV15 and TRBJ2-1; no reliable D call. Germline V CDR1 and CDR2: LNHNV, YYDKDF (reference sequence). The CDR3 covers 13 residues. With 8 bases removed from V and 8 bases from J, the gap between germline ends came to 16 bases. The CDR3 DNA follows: TGTGCCACCGGAGCGAGTTTAAACGATGAGCAGTTCTTC. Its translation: CATGASLNDEQFF. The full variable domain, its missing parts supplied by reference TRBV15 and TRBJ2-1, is DAMVIQNPRYQVTQFGKPVTLSCSQTLNHNVMYWYQQKSSQAPKLLFHYYDKDFNNEADTPDNFQSRRPNTSFCFLDIRSPGLGDTAMYLCATGASLNDEQFFGPGTRLTVL.

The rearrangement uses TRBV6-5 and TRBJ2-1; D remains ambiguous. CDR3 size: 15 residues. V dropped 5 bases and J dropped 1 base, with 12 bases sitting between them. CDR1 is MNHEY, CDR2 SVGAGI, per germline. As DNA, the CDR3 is TGTGCCAGCAGTCCAGAAGACCAATCCTACAATGAGCAGTTCTTC. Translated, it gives CASSPEDQSYNEQFF.

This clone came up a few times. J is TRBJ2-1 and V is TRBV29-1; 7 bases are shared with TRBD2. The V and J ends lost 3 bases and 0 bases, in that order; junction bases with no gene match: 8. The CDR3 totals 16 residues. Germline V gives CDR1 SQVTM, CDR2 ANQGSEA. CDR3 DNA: TGCAGCGTTGATTGGCTAGCGGTTAGCTCCTACAATGAGCAGTTCTTC. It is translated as CSVDWLAVSSYNEQFF.

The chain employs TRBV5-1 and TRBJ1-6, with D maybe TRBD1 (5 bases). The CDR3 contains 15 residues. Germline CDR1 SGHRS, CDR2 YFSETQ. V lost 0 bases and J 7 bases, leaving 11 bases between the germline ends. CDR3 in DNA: TGCGCCAGCAGCTTGGCCCGGGGGAGGAATTCACCCCTCCACTTT. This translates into CASSLARGRNSPLHF.

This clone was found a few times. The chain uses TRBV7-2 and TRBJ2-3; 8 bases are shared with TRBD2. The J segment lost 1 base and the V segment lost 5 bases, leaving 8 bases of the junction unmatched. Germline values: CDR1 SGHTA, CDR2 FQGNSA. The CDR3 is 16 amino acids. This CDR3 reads CASSPGLRGGTDTQYF. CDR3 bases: TGTGCCAGCAGCCCGGGCTTGCGGGGGGGCACAGATACGCAGTATTTT.

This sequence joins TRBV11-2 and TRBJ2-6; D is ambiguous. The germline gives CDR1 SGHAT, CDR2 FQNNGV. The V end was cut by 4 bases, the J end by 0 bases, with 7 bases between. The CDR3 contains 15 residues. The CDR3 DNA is TGTGCCAGCAGCTATGGGCTCTCTGGGGCCAACGTCCTGACTTTC. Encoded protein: CASSYGLSGANVLTF.

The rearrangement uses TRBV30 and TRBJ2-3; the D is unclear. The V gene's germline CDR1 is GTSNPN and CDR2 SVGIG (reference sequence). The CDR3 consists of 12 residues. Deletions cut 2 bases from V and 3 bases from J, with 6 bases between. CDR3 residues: CAWSSLTDTQYF. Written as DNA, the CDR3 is TGTGCCTGGAGTTCTCTAACAGATACGCAGTATTTT.

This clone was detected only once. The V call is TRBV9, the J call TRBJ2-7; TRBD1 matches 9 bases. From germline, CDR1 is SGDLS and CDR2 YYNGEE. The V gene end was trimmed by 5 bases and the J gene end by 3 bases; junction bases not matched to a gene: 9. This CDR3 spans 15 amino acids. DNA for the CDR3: TGTGCCAGCAGTAGGGGACAGGGCAGTAGCTACGAGCAGTACTTC. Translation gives CASSRGQGSSYEQYF.

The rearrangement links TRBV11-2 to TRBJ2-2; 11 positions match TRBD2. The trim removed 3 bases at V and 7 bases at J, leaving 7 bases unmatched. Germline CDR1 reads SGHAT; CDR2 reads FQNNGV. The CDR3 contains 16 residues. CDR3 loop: CASSFPTSGEIGELFF. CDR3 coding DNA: TGTGCCAGCAGCTTCCCGACTAGCGGGGAGATCGGGGAGCTGTTTTTT.

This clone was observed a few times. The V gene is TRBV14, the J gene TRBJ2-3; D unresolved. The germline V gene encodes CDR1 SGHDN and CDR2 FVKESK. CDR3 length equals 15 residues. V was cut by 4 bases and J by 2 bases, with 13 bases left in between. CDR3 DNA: TGTGCCAGCAGCCTTGGCTCCCGCCCCACAGATACGCAGTATTTT. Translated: CASSLGSRPTDTQYF.

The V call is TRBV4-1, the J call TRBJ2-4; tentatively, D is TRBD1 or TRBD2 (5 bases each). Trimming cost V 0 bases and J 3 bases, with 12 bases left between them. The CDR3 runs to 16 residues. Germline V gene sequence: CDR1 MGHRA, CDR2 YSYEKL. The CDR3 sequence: CASSQEGWGYKNIQYF. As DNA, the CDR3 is TGCGCCAGCAGCCAAGAAGGTTGGGGGTACAAAAACATTCAGTACTTC.

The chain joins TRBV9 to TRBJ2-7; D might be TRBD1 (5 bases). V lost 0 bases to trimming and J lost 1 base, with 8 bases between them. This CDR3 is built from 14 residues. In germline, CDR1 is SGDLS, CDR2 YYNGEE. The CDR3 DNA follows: TGTGCCAGCAGCGTAGCTTCAGGGTCCTACGAGCAGTACTTC. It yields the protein CASSVASGSYEQYF.

DNA of the CDR3: TGTGCCACCAGCAGAGATCAAGGGTTTGACACCGGGGAGCTGTTTTTT. This gives the protein CATSRDQGFDTGELFF. This rearrangement joins TRBV15 to TRBJ2-2; D not resolved. The germline CDR1 and CDR2 sequences are LNHNV and YYDKDF (reference sequence). V lost 0 bases, J lost 3 bases, and 11 bases lay in between. The CDR3 is 16 amino acids.